The table lists the clone carrying this TCR beta chain with a few counts. The antigen is unknown. Trimming took off 3 bases at V and 3 bases at J, with 12 bases between the two ends. The CDR3 is 14 amino acids. Germline V gene data show CDR1 as SGDLS and CDR2 as YYNGEE. The sample originates from a study of T-cell memory formation after mild COVID-19. General study results and limits: Pre-infection memory harbored some responding clones, suggesting cross-reactive memory joined. Contracting CD4+ clones lay largely in CM and EM, with CD8+ ones residing in EMRA. A second wave of clones peaked on day 37, and their SARS-CoV-2 specificity went unconfirmed.

TCRdb reanalysed the 5' RACE reads using MiXCR and keeps one entry per CDR3 protein. The sample yields about 190,000 distinct CDR3 sequences, about a sixth seen once. The receptor's source is an adult woman who had mild COVID-19 (a few samples of this study predate the infection). Cell type and time point are not known. Source material: PBMCs or a T cell subset sorted from them (not recorded which). The J gene is TRBJ2-5, the V gene TRBV9, with D tentatively TRBD2 (5 bases). Written as DNA, the CDR3 is TGTGCCAGCAGCGCCCATGAGAGGGAAGAGACCCAGTACTTC. Its translation: CASSAHEREETQYF.